Listed below are T cell receptor beta chains from one sample, sequenced in a study of blood T cells in healthy people across ages. MiXCR, run by TCRdb on the 5' RACE reads, gives a single entry per CDR3 protein. The table shows about 290,000 distinct CDR3 sequences, with 25% to 30% occurring only once. What was sequenced was blood. The receptors were sampled from a woman in her seventies in good health. The CDR3 runs from the conserved cysteine through the conserved F or W. The order of the fields is D gene, J gene, clone size, V gene, CDR3 DNA, CDR3 protein. The D gene is left open where the match is weak. Some rows mark clone size as missing; the rest say once, few, many or name a class of expanded clone.

NA	TRBJ2-7	few	TRBV5-1	TGCGCCAGCCCCTATGGCCATAATAAAGGGTCCTACGAGCAGTACTTC	CASPYGHNKGSYEQYF
NA	TRBJ1-1	few	TRBV6-6	TGTGCCAGCATTGAGGGAAGTCGCACTGAAGCTTTCTTT	CASIEGSRTEAFF
NA	TRBJ2-3	few	TRBV25-1	TGTGCCACCGGGAGATCCCCAGATACGCAGTATTTT	CATGRSPDTQYF
TRBD1	TRBJ1-1	many	TRBV20-1	TGCAGTGCTGCAGGGGGTAAGGCTGAAGCTTTCTTT	CSAAGGKAEAFF
NA	TRBJ1-4	NA	TRBV12-3/TRBV12-4	TGTGCCAGCAGTTTAGTGTGGGGGGGTCCGGAACAAAGCGAAAAACTGTTTTTT	CASSLVWGGPEQSEKLFF
TRBD2	TRBJ2-3	once	TRBV5-1	TGCGCCAGCAGCCGACGCGGACTAGCCTTTTCACAGCCAGATACGCAGTATTTT	CASSRRGLAFSQPDTQYF
TRBD2	TRBJ2-7	many	TRBV10-2	TGCGCCAGCAGTGACCTTTCCGGGACTAGCGTGACCGAGCAGTACTTC	CASSDLSGTSVTEQYF
NA	TRBJ1-2	NA	TRBV20-1	TGCAGTGCTACACTCCGTGCGGGTCATGGCTACACCTTC	CSATLRAGHGYTF
NA	TRBJ2-1	few	TRBV2	TGTGCCAGCAGTGGACGCGAGAGCTCCTACAATGAGCAGTTCTTC	CASSGRESSYNEQFF
TRBD2	TRBJ2-1	NA	TRBV6-6	TGTGCCAGCTCCATTGGGGGACTAGCGGGTTTAAATGAGCAGTTCTTC	CASSIGGLAGLNEQFF
NA	TRBJ1-3	NA	TRBV7-9	TGTGCCAGCAGCTCCAACAGGATCTTTGCTGGAAACACCATATATTTT	CASSSNRIFAGNTIYF
NA	TRBJ2-5	NA	TRBV27	TGTGCCAGCAGCGAACTTCCGCCTAGGACCCAAGAGACCCAGTACTTC	CASSELPPRTQETQYF
TRBD1	TRBJ2-5	once	TRBV28	TGTGCCAGCAGTAAAGGGGACAGGGGTGAGACCCAGTACTTC	CASSKGDRGETQYF
NA	TRBJ2-2	NA	TRBV4-1	TGCGCCAGCAGCCAAGATCGGACCCTAGCACCGAACACCGGGGAGCTGTTTTTT	CASSQDRTLAPNTGELFF
NA	TRBJ1-1	NA	TRBV5-4	TGTGCCAGCAGCTTAGGGGCCGTCACTGAAGCTTTCTTT	CASSLGAVTEAFF
NA	TRBJ2-6	many	TRBV20-1	TGCAGTGCAAAACAGGGTTCTGGGGCCAACGTCCTGACTTTC	CSAKQGSGANVLTF
NA	TRBJ1-1	NA	TRBV29-1	TGCAGCGTTGCCCAGGGAGGAACTGAAGCTTTCTTT	CSVAQGGTEAFF
TRBD1	TRBJ2-4	NA	TRBV20-1	TGCAGTGCTCAGGGACAGGGGGCAGCCAAAAACATTCAGTACTTC	CSAQGQGAAKNIQYF
NA	TRBJ1-6	NA	TRBV5-4	TGTGCCAGCAGCTTGGAAAGAGTGTGGTCACCCCTCCACTTT	CASSLERVWSPLHF
NA	TRBJ2-3	few	TRBV6-5	TGTGCCAGCAGTTACGGGGGGGCCAGCACAGATACGCAGTATTTT	CASSYGGASTDTQYF
TRBD1	TRBJ2-1	NA	TRBV6-2/TRBV6-3	TGTGCCAGCAGTGTGGGACAGGGGGTTAGAAATGAGCAGTTCTTC	CASSVGQGVRNEQFF
TRBD2	TRBJ2-7	few	TRBV6-5	TGTGCCAGCAGTTACGGGCTAGCGGGACACTACGAGCAGTACTTC	CASSYGLAGHYEQYF
NA	TRBJ1-6	few	TRBV6-5	TGTGCCAGCAGCTCGGACAGCACAAAGGATTCACCCCTCCACTTT	CASSSDSTKDSPLHF
NA	TRBJ2-1	few	TRBV20-1	TGCAGTGCCGCCCAGGGCACCTACAATGAGCAGTTCTTC	CSAAQGTYNEQFF
TRBD1	TRBJ1-1	many	TRBV20-1	TGCAGTGCTAGAGCCCGGGGGACAGGGCCGGGCTCTGAAGCTTTCTTT	CSARARGTGPGSEAFF
NA	TRBJ1-3	few	TRBV28	TGTGCCAGCAGTTTATTTGGCCAACCGAGCTCTGGAAACACCATATATTTT	CASSLFGQPSSGNTIYF
NA	TRBJ2-1	few	TRBV9	TGTGCCAGCAGCGTACAGTGGGCGCAACTAAATGAGCAGTTCTTC	CASSVQWAQLNEQFF
TRBD2	TRBJ2-5	NA	TRBV6-2/TRBV6-3	TGTGCCAGCAGCTATGGACTAGCGGGAGCAGATGAGCAGTACTTC	CASSYGLAGADEQYF
NA	TRBJ2-1	NA	TRBV7-7	TGTGCTAGTGAAGGCGGTCCCGGCTACAATGAGCAGTTCTTC	CASEGGPGYNEQFF
NA	TRBJ1-4	NA	TRBV5-1	TGCGCCAGCAGCTCCCCGGAGGGAGCCAATGAAAAACTGTTTTTT	CASSSPEGANEKLFF
TRBD2	TRBJ2-1	few	TRBV5-1	TGCGCCAGCAGCTTGGTGATAGCGGGAAACAATGAGCAGTTCTTC	CASSLVIAGNNEQFF
TRBD2	TRBJ2-3	few	TRBV20-1	TGCAGTGCCCCTGGGGGGGGAGCTGGGGATACGCAGTATTTT	CSAPGGGAGDTQYF
TRBD2	TRBJ2-7	few	TRBV19	TGTGCCAGTAGTCCCCAAGCCGGGACTAGCGGGACCTACGAGCAGTACTTC	CASSPQAGTSGTYEQYF
NA	TRBJ2-2	few	TRBV20-1	TGCAGTGCTCCGCGGGACTCTCACTTCGGGGAGCTGTTTTTT	CSAPRDSHFGELFF
TRBD1	TRBJ1-1	few	TRBV4-2	TGTGCCAGCAGCCCCTCGGACAGGGCCGTTTTAGGCACTGAAGCTTTCTTT	CASSPSDRAVLGTEAFF
TRBD1	TRBJ1-2	NA	TRBV29-1	TGCAGCGTTGAAGTGGCAGGGGGGCCTTATGGCTACACCTTC	CSVEVAGGPYGYTF
TRBD1	TRBJ2-4	NA	TRBV20-1	TGCAGTGCTATTCGGCAGGGGCAGGGGGTCAAAAACATTCAGTACTTC	CSAIRQGQGVKNIQYF
NA	TRBJ2-7	NA	TRBV7-2	TGTGCCAGCAGCCCCCAGGCGGCAAGCTACGAGCAGTACTTC	CASSPQAASYEQYF
NA	TRBJ1-2	NA	TRBV3-1	TGTGCCAGCAGCCCGCGGACGCAGGGAGGCTACACCTTC	CASSPRTQGGYTF
NA	TRBJ2-3	once	TRBV9	TGTGCCAGCAGCGTAGTCAGGGCAGGAACAGATACGCAGTATTTT	CASSVVRAGTDTQYF
NA	TRBJ2-1	NA	TRBV20-1	TGCAGTGCTAGCTTGGCTAGCGAGCAGTTCTTC	CSASLASEQFF
TRBD2	TRBJ2-5	NA	TRBV27	TGTGCCAGCAGTTTTCTGCCGAAATGGGGGAGCGGGAGTGGAGAGACCCAGTACTTC	CASSFLPKWGSGSGETQYF
NA	TRBJ2-4	NA	TRBV2	TGTGCCAGCAGTGAAAAGGGAGCATCAAAAAACATTCAGTACTTC	CASSEKGASKNIQYF
NA	TRBJ1-1	NA	TRBV28	TGTGCCAGCAGCAGAGGGGGATGGAGAACTGAAGCTTTCTTT	CASSRGGWRTEAFF
NA	TRBJ2-5	many	TRBV5-1	TGCGCCAGCAGCTTGGAAGGAGAGACCCAGTACTTC	CASSLEGETQYF
TRBD2	TRBJ2-2	NA	TRBV3-1	TGTGCCAGCAGCAACCCGGGACTAGCGGGAGGGCCGGGGAACACCGGGGAGCTGTTTTTT	CASSNPGLAGGPGNTGELFF
NA	TRBJ2-7	NA	TRBV4-3	TGCGCCAGCAGCCAAGATATCGGACAGAGCTCCTACGAGCAGTACTTC	CASSQDIGQSSYEQYF
TRBD1	TRBJ2-7	NA	TRBV19	TGTGCCAGTAGTATCTCGGGACAGGGGTACTACGAGCAGTACTTC	CASSISGQGYYEQYF
TRBD2	TRBJ2-2	NA	TRBV5-1	TGCGCCAGCAGCTTGTTCCCACTAGCGGGAGAAACCGGGGAGCTGTTTTTT	CASSLFPLAGETGELFF
TRBD1	TRBJ2-2	few	TRBV7-8	TGTGCCAGCAGCACAGGACAGGGGCTCACCGGGGAGCTGTTTTTT	CASSTGQGLTGELFF
NA	TRBJ1-1	NA	TRBV5-6	TGTGCCAGCAGCTTGAGGGGGGGTAGTACTGAAGCTTTCTTT	CASSLRGGSTEAFF
TRBD1	TRBJ2-5	many	TRBV20-1	TGCAGTGCTGGACAGGTCCGAGAGACCCAGTACTTC	CSAGQVRETQYF